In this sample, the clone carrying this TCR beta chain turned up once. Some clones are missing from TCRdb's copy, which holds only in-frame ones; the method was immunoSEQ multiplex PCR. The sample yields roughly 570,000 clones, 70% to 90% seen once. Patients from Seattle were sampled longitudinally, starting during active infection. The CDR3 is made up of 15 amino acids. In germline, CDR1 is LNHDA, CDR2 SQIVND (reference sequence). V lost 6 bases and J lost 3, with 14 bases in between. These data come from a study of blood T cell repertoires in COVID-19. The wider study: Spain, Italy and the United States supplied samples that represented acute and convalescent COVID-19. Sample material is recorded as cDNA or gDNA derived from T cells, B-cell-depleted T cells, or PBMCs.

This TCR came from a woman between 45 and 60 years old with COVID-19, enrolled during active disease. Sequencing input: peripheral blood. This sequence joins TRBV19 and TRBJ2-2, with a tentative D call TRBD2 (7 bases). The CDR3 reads CASSLGGGHTGELFF. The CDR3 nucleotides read TGTGCCAGTAGCCTAGGGGGGGGCCACACCGGGGAGCTGTTTTTT.